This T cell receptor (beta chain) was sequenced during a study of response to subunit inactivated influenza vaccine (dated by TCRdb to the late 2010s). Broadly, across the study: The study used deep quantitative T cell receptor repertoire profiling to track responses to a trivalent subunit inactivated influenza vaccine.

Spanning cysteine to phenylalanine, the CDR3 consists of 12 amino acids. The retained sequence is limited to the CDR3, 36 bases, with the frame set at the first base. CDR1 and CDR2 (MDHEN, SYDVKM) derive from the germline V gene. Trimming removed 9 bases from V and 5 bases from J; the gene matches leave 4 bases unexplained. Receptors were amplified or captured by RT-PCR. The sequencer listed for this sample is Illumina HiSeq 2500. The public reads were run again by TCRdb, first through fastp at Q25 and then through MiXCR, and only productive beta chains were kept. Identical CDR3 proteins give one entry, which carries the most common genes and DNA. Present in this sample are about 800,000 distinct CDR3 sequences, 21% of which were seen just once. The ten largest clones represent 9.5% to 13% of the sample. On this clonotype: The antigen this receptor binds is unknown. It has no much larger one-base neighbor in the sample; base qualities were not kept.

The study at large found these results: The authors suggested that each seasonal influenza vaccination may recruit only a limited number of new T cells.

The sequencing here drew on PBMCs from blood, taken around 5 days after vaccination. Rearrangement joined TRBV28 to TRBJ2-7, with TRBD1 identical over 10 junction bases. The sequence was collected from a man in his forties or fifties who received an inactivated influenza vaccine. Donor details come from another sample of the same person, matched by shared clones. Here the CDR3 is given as CASAGTGDEQYF. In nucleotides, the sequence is TGTGCCAGTGCTGGGACAGGGGACGAGCAGTACTTC. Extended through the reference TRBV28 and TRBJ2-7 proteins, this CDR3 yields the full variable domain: DVKVTQSSRYLVKRTGEKVFLECVQDMDHENMFWYRQDPGLGLRLIYFSYDVKMKEKGDIPEGYSVSREKKERFSLILESASTNQTSMYLCASAGTGDEQYFGPGTRLTVT.